This T cell receptor (beta chain) appears in the sequencing data of a study of shared clonotypes between healthy human individuals. The CDR3 is 14 residues long. CDR1 and CDR2 (germline): SNHLY, FYNNEI. Trimming took 5 bases from V and 4 from J; bases not matched to a gene: 5. TCRdb's table, derived via immunoSEQ multiplex PCR, lists solely in-frame clones and lacks some. The table shows roughly 300,000 clones, with roughly 84% occurring only once. This sequence was found in a man between 18 and 35 years old in good health. V is TRBV2 and J is TRBJ2-7, with TRBD1 identical over 10 bases. Sequencing input: memory CD8+ T cells sorted from blood. This sample's subset: CD45RO+ cells pooled with CCR7-negative TemRA cells. The CDR3 DNA reads TGTGCCAGCAGTTGGGACAGGGGATTTTACGAGCAGTACTTC. Protein product: CASSWDRGFYEQYF.